The 32 T cell receptor beta chains below come from one sample, sequenced in a study of cytomegalovirus exposure and HLA in healthy donors (TCRdb year 2017). The library was made by the immunoSEQ multiplex PCR assay. The multiplex PCR relied on a mix of 60 forward primers for TCR Vbeta segments and 13 reverse primers for TCR Jbeta segments. TCRdb's version of the immuneACCESS table is confined to in-frame rearrangements and falls short of the full clone set. An unresolved V gene accounts for under half of the shortfall where checked; the remainder is of unknown origin. The sample yields about 90,000 clones; more than 60% were counted once. Jointly, the top ten make up about 2.9% of the sample. The sequencing sample was made of PBMCs. The source is a man aged 30 to 39 in good health and CMV-seronegative.

The rearrangement uses TRBV19 and TRBJ2-7, with 11 positions matching TRBD1. The length of the CDR3 is 17 residues. Germline V gene sequence: CDR1 LNHDA, CDR2 SQIVND (reference sequence). J gave up 2 bases and V 1 base, and 7 bases lay outside the gene matches. CDR3 region: CASSIGGPGQGAYEQYF. CDR3 DNA: TGTGCCAGTAGTATAGGGGGACCGGGACAGGGGGCCTACGAGCAGTACTTC. The full variable domain, its missing parts supplied by reference TRBV19 and TRBJ2-7, is DGGITQSPKYLFRKEGQNVTLSCEQNLNHDAMYWYRQDPGQGLRLIYYSQIVNDFQKGDIAEGYSVSREKKESFPLTVTSAQKNPTAFYLCASSIGGPGQGAYEQYFGPGTRLTVT.

This sequence joins TRBV28 and TRBJ2-7, with D perhaps matching TRBD2 (5 bases). CDR3 length: 16 amino acids. Germline V gene data show CDR1 as MDHEN and CDR2 as SYDVKM. V dropped 6 bases and J dropped 0 bases, with 18 bases sitting between them. The CDR3 bases are TGTGCCAGCAGCCTTAGTTTAAGGACTGACTCCTACGAGCAGTACTTC. It specifies CASSLSLRTDSYEQYF.

The chain recombines TRBV5-4 with TRBJ2-3, with 7 bases identical to TRBD2. Trimming removed 4 bases from V and 3 bases from J; junction bases left unmatched: 11. This CDR3 is 16 amino acids long. The germline gives CDR1 SGHNT, CDR2 YYREEE (reference sequence). CDR3 coding DNA: TGTGCCAGCAGCCCCTCTACCGGGGGGAGGACAGATACGCAGTATTTT. As protein: CASSPSTGGRTDTQYF. The variable domain in full, with the rest retrieved from reference TRBV5-4 and TRBJ2-3, is ETGVTQSPTHLIKTRGQQVTLRCSSQSGHNTVSWYQQALGQGPQFIFQYYREEENGRGNFPPRFSGLQFPNYSSELNVNALELDDSALYLCASSPSTGGRTDTQYFGPGTRLTVL.

The genes are TRBV7-9 and TRBJ2-7, with D unresolved. This CDR3 spans 14 amino acids. The germline V gene encodes CDR1 SEHNR and CDR2 FQNEAQ (reference sequence). The V end lost 5 bases, the J end lost 7 bases, and 18 bases lay between the germline ends. CDR3 coding DNA: TGTGCCAGCAGCCCAGACGGAAGATCTAGGGAGCAGTACTTC. Encoded protein: CASSPDGRSREQYF.

The V and J genes are TRBV9 and TRBJ2-5; TRBD2 matches 10 bases. Judging by the DNA end, TRBJ2-7 fits better; the J call may be wrong. The CDR3 loop spans 15 amino acids. Germline values: CDR1 SGDLS, CDR2 YYNGEE. The DNA of the CDR3 is TGTGCCAGCAGCGTAGGGAGCGGGGGGGCCTACGAGCAGTACTTC. This translates into CASSVGSGGAYEQYF.

This chain uses TRBV6-5 with TRBJ1-6; TRBD1 matches at 8 bases. V was pared by 4 bases and J by 6 bases, with 2 bases of the junction left unmatched. From germline, CDR1 is MNHEY and CDR2 SVGAGI. The CDR3 runs to 14 residues. This CDR3 is CASSWTGINSPLHF. The CDR3 nucleotides are TGTGCCAGCAGTTGGACAGGGATTAATTCACCCCTCCACTTT.

V usage is TRBV5-1 and J usage is TRBJ2-7, with 10 bases that match TRBD1. This CDR3 has 16 residues. With V trimmed by 0 bases and J by 3 bases, 6 bases remained unmatched. Germline V gene lookup returns CDR1 SGHRS and CDR2 YFSETQ. CDR3 loop: CASSLAGTGAIYEQYF. The DNA of the CDR3 is TGCGCCAGCAGCTTGGCCGGGACAGGGGCCATCTACGAGCAGTACTTC.

The V call is TRBV27, the J call TRBJ1-5; perhaps TRBD1 as D (5 bases). This CDR3 has 13 amino acids. Trimming shortened V by 2 bases and J by 7 bases, and 9 bases separated the two germline ends. The germline V gene has CDR1 MNHEY and CDR2 SMNVEV (reference sequence). CDR3 sequence (DNA): TGTGCCAGCAGTTTAAAAGGGGTACAGCCCCAGCATTTT. Encoded protein: CASSLKGVQPQHF.

The genes are TRBV29-1 and TRBJ2-3, with D unclear. Per the germline V gene, CDR1 is SQVTM and CDR2 is ANQGSEA. The CDR3 is made up of 16 amino acids. V was trimmed by 6 bases and J by 4 bases, leaving 23 bases between them. CDR3 nucleotide sequence: TGCAGCGTACCCCACGCCCAGGCCACCTTGGCAGATACGCAGTATTTT. Translation gives CSVPHAQATLADTQYF.

The rearrangement joins TRBV5-1 to TRBJ2-3; no clear D. Between the trimmed V and J ends, which lost 0 bases and 2 bases, there was a span of 7 bases. CDR1 and CDR2 (germline): SGHRS, YFSETQ. The CDR3 covers 14 residues. In nucleotides, the CDR3 is TGCGCCAGCAGCTTGGAGGCGGACACAGATACGCAGTATTTT. Translation gives CASSLEADTDTQYF.

The chain carries TRBV19 and TRBJ1-5; the match to TRBD1 covers 7 bases. Per germline, CDR1 LNHDA and CDR2 SQIVND (reference sequence). Trimming cost V 6 bases and J 5 bases; bases outside gene matches: 7. The length of the CDR3 is 14 residues. The CDR3 protein is CASRNDREDQPQHF. The DNA of the CDR3 is TGTGCCAGTAGAAACGACAGGGAAGATCAGCCCCAGCATTTT.

The V and J genes are TRBV18 and TRBJ2-3, with D perhaps matching TRBD2 (5 bases). There are 14 residues in the CDR3. Germline V gene sequence: CDR1 KGHSH, CDR2 LQKENI. V dropped 5 bases and J dropped 3 bases, with 12 bases sitting between them. CDR3 sequence reads: CASSIGSYTDTQYF. CDR3 sequence (DNA): TGTGCCAGCTCAATAGGGAGTTATACAGATACGCAGTATTTT.

The chain carries TRBV27 and TRBJ2-5; D uncertain. The DNA end favors TRBJ2-7, so the J call may be wrong. Germline V gene sequence: CDR1 MNHEY, CDR2 SMNVEV (reference sequence). The CDR3 is 15 amino acids. This CDR3 reads CASSLVGFEDYEQYF. The CDR3 DNA follows: TGTGCCAGCAGTTTAGTAGGCTTTGAGGACTACGAGCAGTACTTC.

The rearrangement uses TRBV28 and TRBJ1-4, with D maybe TRBD1 (5 bases). The germline CDR1 and CDR2 sequences are MDHEN and SYDVKM. CDR3 size: 14 residues. Trimming left V 6 bases short and J 0 bases short, with 8 bases between. The CDR3 region is CASSGHTTNEKLFF. CDR3 DNA: TGTGCCAGCAGCGGACACACAACTAATGAAAAACTGTTTTTT.

The gene calls are TRBV5-8 and TRBJ2-7; 7 positions agree with TRBD1. This CDR3 is 15 amino acids long. Germline V CDR1 and CDR2: SGHTS, YDEGEE. Germline trimming cut 9 bases from V and 3 bases from J; bases unmatched to any gene: 15. CDR3 bases: TGTGCCATTAATGGGGCGACAGGGAGATACTACGAGCAGTACTTC. Amino acid sequence: CAINGATGRYYEQYF.

V usage is TRBV7-8 and J usage is TRBJ1-1, with D tentatively TRBD1 (6 bases). V was cut by 2 bases and J by 5 bases, with 18 bases left in between. The CDR3 consists of 16 residues. Germline V CDR1 and CDR2: SGHVS, FQNEAQ. CDR3 nucleotide sequence: TGTGCCAGCAGCTTAAGAGGGCAGGGGTGGAAAACTGAAGCTTTCTTT. This translates into CASSLRGQGWKTEAFF.

V is TRBV5-1 and J is TRBJ2-1; 7 positions agree with TRBD2. The germline V gene encodes CDR1 SGHRS and CDR2 YFSETQ. This CDR3 is 16 amino acids long. V trimming: 4 bases; J trimming: 4 bases; junction bases outside the gene matches: 11. The CDR3 protein is CASSGAEAGEYNEQFF. The CDR3 DNA reads TGCGCCAGCAGCGGAGCGGAGGCGGGGGAGTACAATGAGCAGTTCTTC. Filled out from reference TRBV5-1 and TRBJ2-1, the complete variable domain reads KAGVTQTPRYLIKTRGQQVTLSCSPISGHRSVSWYQQTPGQGLQFLFEYFSETQRNKGNFPGRFSGRQFSNSRSEMNVSTLELGDSALYLCASSGAEAGEYNEQFFGPGTRLTVL.

This chain links TRBV7-8 with TRBJ1-2, with D maybe TRBD1 (6 bases). V was trimmed by 5 bases and J by 8 bases, leaving 21 bases between them. Germline CDR1 is SGHVS and CDR2 is FQNEAQ. This CDR3 has 15 residues. For the CDR3, the DNA is TGTGCCAGCAGCCCCCGGGGGGCGCCTGGCTACGGCTACACCTTC. This encodes CASSPRGAPGYGYTF.

Note on this clone: The CDR3 carries no conserved terminal phenylalanine or tryptophan, so it likely arises from a read error. The DNA is left out, because the CDR3 cannot be placed on it with certainty; the CDR3 is given as TCRdb lists it. The CDR3 loop reads CASSHDRRSC. V gene TRBV4-2 combines with J gene TRBJ1-4; no DNA check was done on the table's D call, TRBD1. Germline CDR1 reads LGHNA; CDR2 reads YNFKEQ. The CDR3 sequence runs 10 residues, both termini included.

The chain recombines TRBV7-2 with TRBJ2-1, with a weak D call TRBD1 (7 bases). V lost 1 base and J lost 6, with 16 bases in between. Germline assignment: CDR1 SGHTA and CDR2 FQGNSA. The length of the CDR3 is 16 residues. CDR3 DNA: TGTGCCAGCAGCTTAGGGAGGGGGCTAGCGATCAATGAGCAGTTCTTC. Translation gives CASSLGRGLAINEQFF.

This sequence joins TRBV5-1 and TRBJ1-5, with D tentatively TRBD1 (5 bases). V was pared by 0 bases and J by 5 bases, with 12 bases between. The CDR3 is 15 residues long. Germline CDR1 SGHRS, CDR2 YFSETQ. The DNA of the CDR3 is TGCGCCAGCAGCTTGGGGGGGAGGGAATATCAGCCCCAGCATTTT. It encodes CASSLGGREYQPQHF.

The genes are TRBV6-1 and TRBJ1-4; 8 positions match TRBD1. J was trimmed by 8 bases and V by 7 bases; bases with no gene match: 6. The germline V gene encodes CDR1 MNHNS and CDR2 SASEGT. This CDR3 contains 13 residues. The CDR3 reads CASNDRGREKLFF. Here the CDR3 DNA reads TGTGCCAGCAACGACAGGGGCCGAGAAAAACTGTTTTTT.

The gene calls are TRBV6-1 and TRBJ2-7; D perhaps matches TRBD2 (5 bases). The CDR3 has 18 amino acids. Germline V lookup: CDR1 MNHNS, CDR2 SASEGT. V gave up 0 bases and J gave up 3 bases, with 21 bases separating them. For the CDR3, the DNA is TGTGCCAGCAGTGAAGCGCGAAGAGGGTACAAGACAAACTACGAGCAGTACTTC. Translation: CASSEARRGYKTNYEQYF.

The chain combines TRBV10-3 with TRBJ1-1, with TRBD1 matching over 8 bases. This CDR3 comprises 15 residues. Germline V gene sequence: CDR1 ENHRY, CDR2 SYGVKD. V lost 6 bases, J lost 1 base, and 7 bases stayed unmatched. CDR3 nucleotide sequence: TGTGCCATCAGGGACAGGGCAGACTCGAACACTGAAGCTTTCTTT. This encodes CAIRDRADSNTEAFF.

V gene TRBV7-3 combines with J gene TRBJ1-2; 11 nucleotides agree with TRBD1. The CDR3 loop spans 14 amino acids. CDR1 and CDR2 from the germline V gene are SGHTA and FQGTGA. Trimming cost V 3 bases and J 4 bases; bases outside gene matches: 1. The CDR3 DNA reads TGTGCCAGCAGCTTTGGACAGGGGGCCTATGGCTACACCTTC. Its translation: CASSFGQGAYGYTF.

The chain links TRBV27 to TRBJ1-1; 9 bases line up with TRBD1. The CDR3 sequence is 15 residues long. V lost 4 bases, J lost 5 bases, and 8 bases stayed unmatched. The germline V gene encodes CDR1 MNHEY and CDR2 SMNVEV (reference sequence). In DNA, the CDR3 is TGTGCCAGCAGTTATTACAGGGGGCTAGGGACTGAAGCTTTCTTT. This gives the protein CASSYYRGLGTEAFF.

The chain has TRBV6-5 and TRBJ1-2; 7 positions agree with TRBD1. This CDR3 has 15 amino acids. Trimming removed 6 bases from V and 3 bases from J; junction bases left unmatched: 10. CDR1 is MNHEY, CDR2 SVGAGI, per germline. Here the CDR3 reads CASRKNRQGDYGYTF. The CDR3, as DNA: TGTGCCAGCAGGAAAAACCGACAGGGCGACTATGGCTACACCTTC.

The CDR3 loop is CASSQEFGGNSNSPLHF. CDR3 DNA: TGCGCCAGCAGCCAAGAATTTGGAGGGAACTCGAATTCACCCCTCCACTTT. The chain joins TRBV4-3 to TRBJ1-6; D is ambiguous. The length of the CDR3 is 17 residues. V was pared by 0 bases and J by 7 bases, with 16 bases between. Germline V gene sequence: CDR1 LGHNA, CDR2 YSLEER.

Points on this clone: Since the CDR3 does not end with the conserved phenylalanine or tryptophan, this likely comes from a read error. This chain links TRBV5-1 with TRBJ1-4, with D unclear. In germline, CDR1 is SGHRS, CDR2 YFSETQ. CDR3 length: 15 residues. V gave up 4 bases and J gave up 7 bases, with 17 bases separating them. The CDR3 protein is CASSQESGRSEKLFL. The CDR3 coding sequence is TGCGCCAGCAGCCAAGAGAGTGGAAGGAGTGAAAAACTGTTTCTT.

The V and J genes are TRBV19 and TRBJ1-5, with a possible D match to TRBD1 (6 bases). The CDR3 extends over 15 amino acids. The germline V gene has CDR1 LNHDA and CDR2 SQIVND (reference sequence). V was shortened by 4 bases and J by 6 bases, with 16 bases between the two germline ends. The CDR3 spells CASSRYRVGAQPQHF. Written as DNA, the CDR3 is TGTGCCAGTAGTAGGTACAGGGTGGGAGCTCAGCCCCAGCATTTT.

The chain combines TRBV5-1 with TRBJ1-2; no clear D gene. Germline V gives CDR1 SGHRS, CDR2 YFSETQ. Trimming stripped 0 bases from V and 5 bases from J, with 8 bases between. This CDR3 has 13 residues. The CDR3: CASSLGHAYGYTF. The CDR3, as DNA: TGCGCCAGCAGCTTGGGGCACGCATATGGCTACACCTTC.

The V gene is TRBV5-1, the J gene TRBJ2-7, with TRBD2 matching 10 bases. This CDR3 has 14 residues. Trimming cost V 3 bases and J 1 base; bases outside gene matches: 1. Germline V lookup: CDR1 SGHRS, CDR2 YFSETQ. The CDR3 DNA reads as TGCGCCAGCAGCTCTAGCGGGGGATCCTACGAGCAGTACTTC. Protein sequence: CASSSSGGSYEQYF.